The clone carrying this TCR beta chain has at least ten counts. Its antigen is unknown. The data stem from a study of CD8 T cells in ankylosing spondylitis. Findings of the study overall: Clones linked to the disease showed a CD8+ phenotype. They occurred at relatively low frequencies in peripheral blood.

This CDR3 has 14 amino acids. Trimming at V came to 4 bases and at J to 5 bases, leaving 4 bases not matched to a gene. The germline CDR1 and CDR2 sequences are ENHRY and SYGVKD. One entry per CDR3 protein results from TCRdb running MiXCR on the 5' RACE reads. This sample has approximately 130,000 distinct CDR3 sequences, with about an eighth found just once. This sequence joins TRBV10-3 and TRBJ1-1; 10 positions match TRBD1. The sample taken for sequencing was blood, either unsorted or a sorted T cell fraction (not recorded which). The sequence came from a female donor with ankylosing spondylitis or in good health (not recorded which). This CDR3 is CAISGQGAWTEAFF. CDR3 bases: TGTGCCATCAGTGGACAGGGGGCATGGACTGAAGCTTTCTTT.